This T cell receptor beta chain is drawn from a study of blood T cell repertoires in COVID-19. Study-wide background: Whether acute or convalescent, the COVID-19 samples came from the United States, Italy and Spain. Sources were T cells, B-cell-depleted T cells, or PBMCs; the material itself was cDNA or gDNA.

V lost 3 bases and J lost 1, with 6 bases in between. This CDR3 spans 13 amino acids. The germline CDR1 and CDR2 sequences are SEHNR and FQNEAQ (reference sequence). In the authors' methods: Amplification of reference gene primers was used by the study to estimate nucleated cell counts. The protocol was immunoSEQ multiplex PCR, while the TCRdb copy is restricted to in-frame clones and leaves out a portion. The V and J calls and clone size are taken from that table; D and trimming were inferred from the DNA. Of a few hundred thousand clones listed, about 80% were seen once; the top ten hold about 3.5%.

This receptor was taken from a woman of 80 years or more with acute or convalescent COVID-19. Source material: peripheral blood. The chain recombines TRBV7-9 with TRBJ1-2, with D hard to call. As DNA, the CDR3 is TGTGCCAGCAGCTTGCCCGGTAACTATGGCTACACCTTC. The encoded protein is CASSLPGNYGYTF.